Listed below are T cell receptor beta chains from one sample, sequenced in a study of cytomegalovirus exposure and HLA in healthy donors. Assay used: immunoSEQ multiplex PCR; TCRdb lists only in-frame clones, some missing. The sample yields around 200,000 clones, roughly four fifths seen once. Sequenced input: PBMCs. These receptors were obtained from a girl aged 2 to 9 in good health and CMV-seronegative. CDR3s include the opening cysteine and the closing phenylalanine or tryptophan. The order of the fields is V gene, clone size, CDR3 protein. Clone size is shown for a subset of rows, as once, few, many or a class of expanded clone.

>TRBV13|-
CASSLTSGGNEQFF
>TRBV7-2|once
CASSPAGTGIGEQYF
>TRBV6-4|-
CASSEMRNTEAFF
>TRBV4-2|-
CASSQDLGLGADTQYF
>TRBV5-6|-
CASSDRDRLFETQYF
>TRBV6-5|few
CASSYLRTGDQYF
>TRBV13|-
CASSFGTTQETQYF
>TRBV5-5|-
CASSSDSNNEQFF
>TRBV15|-
CATSRELRDRGLQPQHF
>TRBV15|few
CATSILTQGAEAFF
>TRBV18|once
CASSPTGQGGTEAFF
>TRBV30|-
CAWSPDGGYGYTF
>TRBV28|once
CASSSPYSYEQYF
>TRBV6-5|-
CASSALLGGQPQHF
>TRBV19|-
CASSTYRGLTSDTQYF
>TRBV9|-
CASSVTGSTYEQYF
>TRBV6-5|-
CASSYDSRLNSPLHF
>TRBV7-3|-
CASSLETGGSNYGYTF
>TRBV7-8|once
CASSLSGQEQETQYF
>TRBV30|-
CARSPGAGLNEQFF
>TRBV2|-
CASSEEGAQGNQPQHF
>TRBV9|-
CASSREAITGELFF
>TRBV5-1|-
CASRSRGGMNTEAFF
>TRBV30|-
CAWIAGPYNEQFF
>TRBV6-5|-
CASSLRQGDYTDTQYF
>TRBV5-1|-
CASSVGAGSYNEQFF
>TRBV12-2|few
CASRVRDWSYEQYF